This T cell receptor (beta chain) was identified in a study of technical replicates of blood from a few donors. Sequencing was performed with immunoSEQ multiplex PCR; in TCRdb, only in-frame clones are kept and a portion is missing. The profile shows about 72,000 clones, approximately 92% of them singletons. The CDR3 has 19 amino acids. The germline gives CDR1 LNHDA, CDR2 SQIVND (reference sequence). The V end lost 6 bases, the J end lost 0 bases, and 23 bases lay between the germline ends. The sequence derives from a human donor in good health. V gene TRBV19 combines with J gene TRBJ1-4; a weak D match, TRBD1 (5 bases). Sequencing input: T cells isolated from PBMCs. In DNA form, the CDR3 reads TGTGCCAGTAGCCGCAACTTGATCCGCCAGACAGCAACTAATGAAAAACTGTTTTTT. This sequence encodes CASSRNLIRQTATNEKLFF. Together with reference TRBV19 and TRBJ1-4, the CDR3 gives the full variable domain: DGGITQSPKYLFRKEGQNVTLSCEQNLNHDAMYWYRQDPGQGLRLIYYSQIVNDFQKGDIAEGYSVSREKKESFPLTVTSAQKNPTAFYLCASSRNLIRQTATNEKLFFGSGTQLSVL.